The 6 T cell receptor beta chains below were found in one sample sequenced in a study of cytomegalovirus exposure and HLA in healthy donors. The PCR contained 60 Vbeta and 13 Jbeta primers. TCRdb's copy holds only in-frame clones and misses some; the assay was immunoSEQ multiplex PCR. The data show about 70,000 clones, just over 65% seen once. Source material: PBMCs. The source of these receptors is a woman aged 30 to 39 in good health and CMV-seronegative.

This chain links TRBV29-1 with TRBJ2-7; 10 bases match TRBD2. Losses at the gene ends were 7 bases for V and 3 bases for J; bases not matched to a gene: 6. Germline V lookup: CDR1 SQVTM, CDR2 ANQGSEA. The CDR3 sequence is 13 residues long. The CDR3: CSAVLAGNYEQYF. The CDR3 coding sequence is TGCAGCGCTGTACTAGCGGGGAACTACGAGCAGTACTTC.

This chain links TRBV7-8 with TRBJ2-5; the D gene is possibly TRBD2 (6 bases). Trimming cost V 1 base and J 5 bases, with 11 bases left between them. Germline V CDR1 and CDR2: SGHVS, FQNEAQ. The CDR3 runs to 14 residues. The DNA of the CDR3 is TGTGCCAGCAGCTTAGGCTCTAGCGCCGAGACCCAGTACTTC. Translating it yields CASSLGSSAETQYF.

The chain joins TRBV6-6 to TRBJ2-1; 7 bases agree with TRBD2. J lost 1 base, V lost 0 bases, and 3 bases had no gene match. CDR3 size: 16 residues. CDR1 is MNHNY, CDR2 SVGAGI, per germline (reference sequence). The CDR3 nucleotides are TGTGCCAGCAGTTACTCAGCGGGGAGGTCCTACAATGAGCAGTTCTTC. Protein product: CASSYSAGRSYNEQFF.

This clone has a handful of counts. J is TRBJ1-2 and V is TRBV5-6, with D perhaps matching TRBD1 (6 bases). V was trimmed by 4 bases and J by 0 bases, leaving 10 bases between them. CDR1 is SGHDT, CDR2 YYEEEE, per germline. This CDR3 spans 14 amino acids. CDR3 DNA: TGTGCCAGCAGCCCGACAGGACCTAACTATGGCTACACCTTC. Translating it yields CASSPTGPNYGYTF.

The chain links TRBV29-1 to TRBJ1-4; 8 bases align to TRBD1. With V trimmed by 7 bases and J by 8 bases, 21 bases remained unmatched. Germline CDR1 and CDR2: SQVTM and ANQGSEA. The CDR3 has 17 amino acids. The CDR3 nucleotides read TGCAGCGCTGCCGGGACAGGAGGGGGCCTGAATCTCGAAAAACTGTTTTTT. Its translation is CSAAGTGGGLNLEKLFF.

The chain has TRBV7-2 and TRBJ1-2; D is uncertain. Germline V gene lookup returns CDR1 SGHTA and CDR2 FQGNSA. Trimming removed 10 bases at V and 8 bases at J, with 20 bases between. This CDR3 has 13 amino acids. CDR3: CAIMRSVANGYTF. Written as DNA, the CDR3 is TGTGCCATCATGAGGTCCGTAGCGAACGGCTACACCTTC. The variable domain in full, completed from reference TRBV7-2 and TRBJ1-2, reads GAGVSQSPSNKVTEKGKDVELRCDPISGHTALYWYRQSLGQGLEFLIYFQGNSAPDKSGLPSDRFSAERTGGSVSTLTIQRTQQEDSAVYLCAIMRSVANGYTFGSGTRLTVV.